This TCR beta chain was sequenced during a study of identical twins. Trimming cost V 2 bases and J 7 bases, with 18 bases left between them. The CDR3 consists of 16 residues. Germline CDR1 is SGHAT and CDR2 is FQNNGV. Points on this clonotype: Its antigen is still unknown.

TCRdb recomputed calls from the 5' RACE reads with MiXCR, one row per CDR3 protein. The sample has some 500,000 distinct CDR3 sequences, 13% to 15% seen once. Regarding the study as a whole: Monozygotic twins shared more out-of-frame TCR alpha than recombination models predicted.

These data also formed part of another study, on yellow fever vaccine responses in identical twins. Per that paper: Convergence reportedly seemed to mark part of the twins' vaccine T cell response, with personalization marking the rest.

V and J are TRBV11-2 and TRBJ2-1, with D tentatively TRBD1 or TRBD2 (5 bases each). This receptor was taken from a woman aged 18-35 years in good health. Input material: CD4+ T cells sorted from blood. CDR3 loop: CASSLIRGAPRNEQFF. The CDR3 DNA sequence: TGTGCCAGCAGCTTAATTAGGGGAGCCCCTAGGAATGAGCAGTTCTTC.